One and the same sample provided the 23 T cell receptor beta chains below, sequenced in a study of monozygotic twins with inflammatory bowel disease. TCRdb reprocessed the 5' RACE reads and keeps a single row for each CDR3 protein, giving no DNA. The table for this sample gives over 200,000 distinct CDR3 sequences. Sequencing was done on a sample of blood. The receptors here all came from a human donor with ulcerative colitis or Crohn's disease, or a healthy co-twin of an affected twin (not recorded which).

The V gene is TRBV25-1, the J gene TRBJ1-2; the TCRdb D gene call, TRBD1, has no DNA to confirm it. CDR1 MGHDK and CDR2 SYGVNS come from the germline V gene. The CDR3 spans 17 residues. CDR3 loop: CASSEVGTGRLNYGYTF.

The rearrangement joins TRBV19 to TRBJ1-5. The CDR3 covers 13 residues. Germline V CDR1 and CDR2: LNHDA, SQIVND (reference sequence). CDR3 protein: CASSPSSIQPQHF.

The chain couples TRBV7-2 to TRBJ1-1; lacking DNA, the TRBD1 call made by TCRdb goes unchecked. The V gene's germline CDR1 is SGHTA and CDR2 FQGNSA. This CDR3 has 15 residues. This CDR3 is CASSGQGGVNTEAFF.

The rearrangement uses TRBV3-1 and TRBJ2-7. CDR3 length: 15 residues. The germline V gene encodes CDR1 LGHDT and CDR2 YNNKEL (reference sequence). This CDR3 reads CASSQGLSVAYEQYF.

The chain carries TRBV7-2 and TRBJ1-4. CDR1 and CDR2 from the germline V gene are SGHTA and FQGNSA. CDR3 length: 13 residues. The CDR3 sequence: CASSSGVNEKLFF.

The rearrangement links TRBV29-1 to TRBJ2-5. The CDR3 totals 12 residues. CDR1 is SQVTM and CDR2 is ANQGSEA in the germline V gene. The CDR3: CSVEFEQETQYF. Complete variable domain (other parts from reference TRBV29-1 and TRBJ2-5): SAVISQKPSRDICQRGTSLTIQCQVDSQVTMMFWYRQQPGQSLTLIATANQGSEATYESGFVIDKFPISRPNLTFSTLTVSNMSPEDSSIYLCSVEFEQETQYFGPGTRLLVL.

The J gene is TRBJ2-1, the V gene TRBV6-2 or TRBV6-3; TCRdb outputs TRBD1, but without DNA this stays unchecked. The CDR3 loop spans 12 amino acids. The germline gives CDR1 MNHEY, CDR2 SVGEGT. CDR3 sequence: CASTPFNGEQFF.

The CDR3 is CASSILVNTEAFF. The chain combines TRBV19 with TRBJ1-1. CDR1 LNHDA and CDR2 SQIVND come from the germline V gene (reference sequence). The CDR3 spans 13 residues.

This chain joins TRBV14 and TRBJ2-3; lacking DNA, the TRBD1 call made by TCRdb goes unchecked. Germline values: CDR1 SGHDN, CDR2 FVKESK. There are 17 residues in the CDR3. The CDR3 sequence: CASSQRLSMFSTDTQYF.

The chain couples TRBV28 to TRBJ2-1; TCRdb lists TRBD2, though no DNA is available to test this call. The CDR3 consists of 16 residues. Germline V gene sequence: CDR1 MDHEN, CDR2 SYDVKM. The CDR3 reads CASSLKTSGRVNEQFF.

This sequence joins TRBV27 and TRBJ1-1. This CDR3 is 16 amino acids long. Germline values: CDR1 MNHEY, CDR2 SMNVEV (reference sequence). CDR3 region: CASSPRVGTANTEAFF.

This chain uses TRBV5-4 with TRBJ2-7; absent DNA, TCRdb's TRBD2 call cannot be checked. The CDR3 is 14 residues long. Germline lookup yields CDR1 SGHNT and CDR2 YYREEE (reference sequence). CDR3 residues: CASSREESSYEQYF.

This chain uses TRBV11-1 with TRBJ2-7; without DNA, the TCRdb call of TRBD1 cannot be checked. From germline, CDR1 is SGHAT and CDR2 FQDESV (reference sequence). The CDR3 totals 14 residues. The CDR3 loop is CASSPGPFAYEQYF. Based on the CDR3 plus reference TRBV11-1 and TRBJ2-7, the full variable domain is EAEVAQSPRYKITEKSQAVAFWCDPISGHATLYWYRQILGQGPELLVQFQDESVVDDSQLPKDRFSAERLKGVDSTLKIQPAELGDSAMYLCASSPGPFAYEQYFGPGTRLTVT.

The V call is TRBV19, the J call TRBJ2-3. From germline, CDR1 is LNHDA and CDR2 SQIVND (reference sequence). The CDR3 loop spans 14 amino acids. CDR3 residues: CASSVLGYTDTQYF.

This chain joins TRBV20-1 and TRBJ2-3; TCRdb gives TRBD1 as the D gene, but with no DNA this cannot be confirmed. The CDR3 is 13 amino acids. Germline assignment: CDR1 DFQATT and CDR2 SNEGSKA (reference sequence). The CDR3 protein is CSPIRPLVVTQYF.

The chain couples TRBV20-1 to TRBJ2-3; TCRdb reports TRBD1, a call that lacks DNA to check it against. This CDR3 region has 13 residues. Germline CDR1 and CDR2: DFQATT and SNEGSKA (reference sequence). CDR3 residues: CSAWDSTTDTQYF.

J is TRBJ2-3 and V is TRBV7-2; TCRdb selects TRBD1, and the lack of DNA leaves this call unchecked. This CDR3 region has 15 residues. Germline values: CDR1 SGHTA, CDR2 FQGNSA. CDR3 in amino acids: CASSLGVGGTDTQYF. The variable domain in full, with the rest retrieved from reference TRBV7-2 and TRBJ2-3, is GAGVSQSPSNKVTEKGKDVELRCDPISGHTALYWYRQSLGQGLEFLIYFQGNSAPDKSGLPSDRFSAERTGGSVSTLTIQRTQQEDSAVYLCASSLGVGGTDTQYFGPGTRLTVL.

V gene TRBV4-1 combines with J gene TRBJ1-5. CDR3 length equals 16 residues. In germline, CDR1 is MGHRA, CDR2 YSYEKL. CDR3: CASSQARGLGNQPQHF.

The J gene is TRBJ2-7, the V gene TRBV7-2; absent DNA, TCRdb's TRBD1 call cannot be checked. Germline V gene data show CDR1 as SGHTA and CDR2 as FQGNSA. This CDR3 spans 15 amino acids. This chain's CDR3 is CASSSGGQGAREQYF.

This rearrangement joins TRBV19 to TRBJ2-5; TCRdb designates TRBD1, a call that cannot be tested without DNA. The CDR3 loop spans 16 amino acids. Per germline, CDR1 LNHDA and CDR2 SQIVND (reference sequence). Here the CDR3 reads CASSIVGSGDQETQYF. Full variable domain (missing parts from reference TRBV19 and TRBJ2-5): DGGITQSPKYLFRKEGQNVTLSCEQNLNHDAMYWYRQDPGQGLRLIYYSQIVNDFQKGDIAEGYSVSREKKESFPLTVTSAQKNPTAFYLCASSIVGSGDQETQYFGPGTRLLVL.

V and J are TRBV15 and TRBJ1-5; the D gene TCRdb calls, TRBD1, cannot be checked with no DNA. Germline V gives CDR1 LNHNV, CDR2 YYDKDF (reference sequence). CDR3 length equals 14 residues. The CDR3 loop is CATSSWTGDQPQHF.

V is TRBV28 and J is TRBJ2-5; the D call from TCRdb, TRBD2, cannot be confirmed without DNA. Germline CDR1 is MDHEN and CDR2 is SYDVKM. This CDR3 is 16 amino acids long. Here the CDR3 reads CASRPGLAGVWETQYF.

The rearrangement uses TRBV4-2 and TRBJ2-2; TCRdb designates TRBD1, a call that cannot be tested without DNA. Germline V lookup: CDR1 LGHNA, CDR2 YNFKEQ. The CDR3 sequence is 14 residues long. The CDR3 loop reads CASRPGAVTGELFF.